This TCR beta chain emerged from a study of blood T cell repertoires in COVID-19 (TCRdb year 2020). General notes on the study: The collaborator samples originated in the United States, Italy and Spain and spanned the acute and convalescent phases of COVID-19. The prospective study material was composed of cDNA or gDNA derived from T cells, B-cell-depleted T cells, or PBMCs. Subjects who had been exposed to COVID-19, were actively infected with it, or had recovered from it provided the deeply sampled blood TCRbeta repertoires that made up the dataset. The repertoires were released in a freely available public database intended as a resource for research on the immune response to SARS-CoV-2. The samples were drawn from the first 160 participants of the ongoing ImmuneRACE study and from under 1,500 subjects provided by 6 global collaborators. The sample metadata nearly always contained a de-identified subject ID, COVID-19 status, age in years and sex. HLA class I and class II types, where available, came from metadata supplied by the sample provider rather than from assay-based typing. Overall study results and their limits: The amount of clinical and demographic metadata varied by source and participant and was provided uncurated.

The CDR3 covers 15 residues, taking in both the cysteine and the phenylalanine. The retained sequence is limited to the CDR3, 45 bases, with the frame set at the first base. V and J lose 3 bases and 0 bases, and a span of 11 bases separates them. Sequences SEHNR (CDR1) and FQNEAQ (CDR2) are obtained from the germline V gene (reference sequence). Participants in the prospective study were enrolled through a virtual design, were aged roughly 18 to 100 years, and lived in about 25 United States geographic areas. In the prospective study, cohorts were assigned on the basis of participant-reported clinical history obtained from a screening survey and a study questionnaire. Exposed participants were defined as having been in contact with someone with a PCR-confirmed or clinician-diagnosed COVID-19 case within 2 weeks of study entry. In the prospective study, whole blood, serum and a nasopharyngeal or oropharyngeal swab were collected from each participant by mobile phlebotomists. Over a roughly 2-month period, participants in the prospective study had the option of providing additional blood draws and questionnaires. Prospective study blood samples were shipped either frozen or at room temperature before DNA extraction.

The immunoSEQ Assay, a bias-controlled multiplex PCR, was used to amplify TCRbeta CDR3 regions from genomic DNA. The study's processing was this. The number of nucleated cells in each sample was estimated by amplification of reference gene primers within the assay. To quantify the absolute abundance of each unique TCRbeta CDR3 rearrangement, sequence reads were collapsed and filtered. For each sample, productive Simpson clonality was calculated as the square root of Simpson's diversity index across productive rearrangements. This immuneACCESS table, as held by TCRdb, lists in-frame sequences with V and J called but not all clones. Of the missing ones, under half trace to an unresolved V gene in checked studies; the others have no known cause. V, J and clone size reflect that table, while D and trimming were determined from the DNA. The sample table shows 220,000 or so clones, and 85% to 90% are seen once. Over 13% of the sample is held by the ten biggest clonotypes.

On this clone: This receptor's antigen is unknown. No much larger clone is present one base from it, and per-base qualities are unavailable.

The material sequenced was PBMCs or T cells enriched from blood (not recorded which). In this chain, TRBV7-9 is recombined with TRBJ1-1; there is no confident call for the D gene. This TCR was recovered from a man aged 25 to 40 who had been exposed to COVID-19. The DNA is as follows: TGTGCCAGCAGCTTGTCGAACAGCATGAACACTGAAGCTTTCTTT. The translation is CASSLSNSMNTEAFF.